The text below deals with one T cell receptor beta chain. The sample comes from a study of blood T cell repertoires in COVID-19. Study summary: Acute and convalescent COVID-19 samples came from the United States, Italy and Spain. The cDNA or gDNA used as material had been derived from T cells, B-cell-depleted T cells, or PBMCs.

Recruited during active infection, patients (from Seattle) were subsequently followed longitudinally. V lost 4 bases and J 15 bases, leaving 13 bases between the germline ends. This CDR3 spans 11 amino acids. Germline assignment: CDR1 MDHEN and CDR2 SYDVKM. Original handling: Amplifying reference gene primers gave estimates of nucleated cell counts. The assay was immunoSEQ multiplex PCR, and TCRdb's table has in-frame clones only and misses some. D and trimming were read from the DNA, whereas the V and J calls and clone size are those reported in that table. The data hold a few hundred thousand clones, with over 75% observed a single time.

The chain recombines TRBV28 with TRBJ2-1, with TRBD2 as a possible D gene (6 bases). The receptor was derived from a woman between 25 and 40 years old with COVID-19, enrolled during active disease. The sample consisted of peripheral blood. The CDR3 protein is CASSSRERRFF. The CDR3 region has the DNA TGTGCCAGCAGTTCCCGGGAGCGGAGGTTCTTC.